Each of the 26 T cell receptor beta chains below was sequenced from the same sample in a study of T cells after yellow fever vaccination. TCRdb re-called the 5' RACE reads with MiXCR, one entry per CDR3 protein. Of about 120,000 distinct CDR3 sequences in the sample, around 9.8% were seen once. The sample consisted of CD8+ T cells sorted from PBMCs, taken on the day of the yellow fever booster vaccination. Source of these receptors: a young man who received the YFV17D yellow fever vaccine.

The rearrangement joins TRBV10-3 to TRBJ2-7; D unclear. Germline V lookup: CDR1 ENHRY, CDR2 SYGVKD. V was clipped by 5 bases and J by 4 bases, with 12 bases between them. The CDR3 contains 13 residues. The CDR3 sequence: CAISQRPEYEQYV. As DNA, the CDR3 is TGTGCCATCAGTCAGCGCCCGGAATACGAGCAGTACGTC.

V usage is TRBV11-2 and J usage is TRBJ2-2; TRBD2 matches at 11 bases. Per the germline V gene, CDR1 is SGHAT and CDR2 is FQNNGV. The CDR3 has 16 amino acids. The V and J ends lost 3 bases and 2 bases, in that order; junction bases with no gene match: 2. The CDR3 coding sequence is TGTGCCAGCAGCTTTCTAGCGGGGGGAAACACCGGGGAGCTGTTTTTT. It yields the protein CASSFLAGGNTGELFF.

This clonotype was recorded only once. This may come from a read error, since a much larger clone is one base off. The chain combines TRBV5-1 with TRBJ1-5; 8 bases are shared with TRBD1. CDR1 is SGHRS and CDR2 is YFSETQ in the germline V gene. V lost 7 bases and J lost 8; bases outside the gene matches: 17. This CDR3 is built from 16 residues. The chain's CDR3 is CASCLPRGPGTEPQHF. In DNA form, the CDR3 reads TGCGCCAGCTGTTTGCCCAGGGGGCCTGGTACGGAGCCCCAGCATTTT.

This clonotype has at least ten counts. The rearrangement uses TRBV5-1 and TRBJ2-1; 11 positions match TRBD1. J gave up 10 bases and V 1 base, and 10 bases lay outside the gene matches. The CDR3 runs to 16 residues. Looked up from germline, CDR1 is SGHRS and CDR2 is YFSETQ. The CDR3 is CASSLIGQGAPGEQFF. The CDR3 DNA follows: TGCGCCAGCAGCTTGATAGGACAGGGGGCGCCGGGAGAGCAGTTCTTC. The entire variable domain, with the rest obtained from reference TRBV5-1 and TRBJ2-1, is as follows: KAGVTQTPRYLIKTRGQQVTLSCSPISGHRSVSWYQQTPGQGLQFLFEYFSETQRNKGNFPGRFSGRQFSNSRSEMNVSTLELGDSALYLCASSLIGQGAPGEQFFGPGTRLTVL.

At least ten counts were recorded for this clonotype. The genes are TRBV23-1 and TRBJ2-5, with D possibly being TRBD1 or TRBD2 (5 bases each). TRBV23-1 is reported as an ORF; its role is uncertain. Trimming left V 3 bases short and J 3 bases short, with 11 bases between. The CDR3 has 14 residues. CDR3 region: CASSHPRDEETQYF. The CDR3 DNA is TGCGCCAGCAGTCATCCCCGGGACGAAGAGACCCAGTACTTC.

This clonotype was seen ten or more times. The CDR3 loop reads CSASGQGLEAFF. CDR3 DNA: TGCAGTGCTTCCGGACAGGGGCTTGAAGCTTTCTTT. This rearrangement joins TRBV20-1 to TRBJ1-1, with 9 positions matching TRBD1. Germline CDR1 and CDR2: DFQATT and SNEGSKA (reference sequence). V gave up 5 bases and J gave up 7 bases; unmatched junction bases: 5. This CDR3 comprises 12 residues.

On this clonotype: A junction end diverges from the germline sequence, so it may reflect a read error. This chain joins TRBV11-2 and TRBJ2-5; a possible D gene is TRBD2 (6 bases). The CDR3 is 12 residues long. From germline, CDR1 is SGHAT and CDR2 FQNNGV. CDR3 coding DNA: TGTACCAGTGGGACTCCCGGGAGGACCCAGTACTTC. As protein: CTSGTPGRTQYF.

The chain has TRBV14 and TRBJ1-2, with unresolved D. Trimming took 2 bases from V and 3 from J, leaving 13 bases between them. Germline assignment: CDR1 SGHDN and CDR2 FVKESK. This CDR3 region has 15 residues. In nucleotides, the CDR3 is TGTGCCAGCAGCCAATATCCGGAGTGGGACTATGGCTACACCTTC. Residues: CASSQYPEWDYGYTF.

This clonotype was seen a few times. The gene calls are TRBV9 and TRBJ2-3, with TRBD2 matching over 12 bases. The CDR3 length is 17 residues. Looked up from germline, CDR1 is SGDLS and CDR2 is YYNGEE. J was trimmed by 2 bases and V by 4 bases; bases with no gene match: 8. CDR3 region: CASSTRLAGDLTDTQYF. The CDR3 DNA sequence: TGTGCCAGCAGCACCAGACTAGCGGGGGACCTCACAGATACGCAGTATTTT.

This chain links TRBV7-9 with TRBJ2-5, with 8 bases fitting TRBD1. CDR1 SEHNR and CDR2 FQNEAQ come from the germline V gene (reference sequence). J gave up 1 base and V 5 bases, and 9 bases lay outside the gene matches. The CDR3 has 16 amino acids. The CDR3, as DNA: TGTGCCAGCAGCCCGCGGACAGGGATGTTCCAAGAGACCCAGTACTTC. The encoded protein is CASSPRTGMFQETQYF.

This clonotype has only a few counts. The chain employs TRBV3-1 and TRBJ2-5; 9 bases are a match to TRBD2. CDR1 LGHDT and CDR2 YNNKEL come from the germline V gene (reference sequence). The CDR3 has 16 residues. Trimming at V came to 4 bases and at J to 2 bases, leaving 8 bases not matched to a gene. This CDR3 reads CASSPIAGAGQETQYF. The CDR3, as DNA: TGTGCCAGCAGCCCCATAGCGGGGGCGGGTCAAGAGACCCAGTACTTC.

This clonotype was detected only a few times. V is TRBV4-1 and J is TRBJ1-4; tentative D call: TRBD1 (6 bases). This CDR3 spans 15 amino acids. CDR1 and CDR2 (germline): MGHRA, YSYEKL. V was shortened by 4 bases and J by 2 bases, with 11 bases between the two germline ends. CDR3 DNA: TGCGCCAGCAGCCCGGAGGGGGGGACTAATGAAAAACTGTTTTTT. Residues: CASSPEGGTNEKLFF.

This clonotype has ten or more counts. The chain recombines TRBV5-1 with TRBJ2-7; D not resolved. Germline loops: CDR1 SGHRS, CDR2 YFSETQ. This CDR3 is built from 13 residues. V was pared by 2 bases and J by 5 bases, with 11 bases between. CDR3 sequence: CASSLILENEQYV. The CDR3 bases are TGCGCCAGCAGCTTAATTTTGGAAAACGAGCAGTACGTC.

In this sample, this clonotype turned up many times. V gene TRBV7-8 combines with J gene TRBJ1-2, with TRBD1 as a possible D gene (5 bases). The length of the CDR3 is 15 residues. V was trimmed by 4 bases and J by 0 bases, leaving 12 bases between them. Germline loops: CDR1 SGHVS, CDR2 FQNEAQ. CDR3 DNA sequence: TGTGCCAGCAGCTACTCGAGGACACCTAACTATGGCTACACCTTC. This codes for CASSYSRTPNYGYTF.

This clonotype was seen repeatedly, ten times or more. The genes are TRBV4-3 and TRBJ1-5; D uncertain. The CDR3 has 14 residues. V was trimmed by 0 bases and J by 3 bases, leaving 6 bases between them. Germline V gene sequence: CDR1 LGHNA, CDR2 YSLEER. The CDR3 loop is CASSQDRFNQPQHF. DNA of the CDR3: TGCGCCAGCAGCCAAGATAGGTTCAATCAGCCCCAGCATTTT.

The chain combines TRBV6-2 or TRBV6-3 with TRBJ2-1; D ambiguous. Germline assignment: CDR1 MNHEY and CDR2 SVGEGT. The CDR3 has 13 amino acids. V was shortened by 5 bases and J by 11 bases, with 16 bases between the two germline ends. The CDR3 nucleotides read TGTGCCAGCAGTCACCTGAATCGCGGACAGCAGTTCTTC. Residues: CASSHLNRGQQFF.

This clonotype occurred many times. The chain joins TRBV29-1 to TRBJ2-7; D not resolved. This CDR3 region has 11 residues. Germline V gene sequence: CDR1 SQVTM, CDR2 ANQGSEA. V was pared by 1 base and J by 6 bases, with 7 bases between. CDR3 amino acids: CSVEGDFEQYF. For the CDR3, the DNA is TGCAGCGTTGAAGGGGATTTCGAGCAGTACTTC.

The sample holds many counts of this clonotype. The chain carries TRBV5-1 and TRBJ1-2; D might be TRBD1 (6 bases). Germline V CDR1 and CDR2: SGHRS, YFSETQ. V lost 3 bases, J lost 8 bases, and 14 bases lay in between. The CDR3 runs 13 residues. CDR3 bases: TGCGCCAGCAGCTCGGACAGTCCCTTCGGCTACACCTTC. Protein product: CASSSDSPFGYTF.

The chain joins TRBV7-9 to TRBJ1-4, with D maybe TRBD1 (5 bases). The CDR3 totals 14 residues. Germline V gene lookup returns CDR1 SEHNR and CDR2 FQNEAQ (reference sequence). The V end was cut by 5 bases, the J end by 5 bases, with 12 bases between. CDR3 DNA: TGTGCCAGCAGCGACCAGGGATCAAATGAAAAACTGTTTTTT. As protein: CASSDQGSNEKLFF. The full variable domain, rest sourced from reference TRBV7-9 and TRBJ1-4, is DTGVSQNPRHKITKRGQNVTFRCDPISEHNRLYWYRQTLGQGPEFLTYFQNEAQLEKSRLLSDRFSAERPKGSFSTLEIQRTEQGDSAMYLCASSDQGSNEKLFFGSGTQLSVL.

This clonotype appeared a few times. The chain is built from TRBV19 and TRBJ2-3, with D perhaps TRBD1 or TRBD2 (6 bases each). CDR3 length equals 14 residues. Trimming stripped 3 bases from V and 11 bases from J, with 18 bases between. CDR1 and CDR2 (germline): LNHDA, SQIVND (reference sequence). The CDR3 DNA sequence: TGTGCCAGTAGTATGGGGCTAGGGGGGAGTGGGCAGTATTTT. This gives the protein CASSMGLGGSGQYF.

The J gene is TRBJ2-7, the V gene TRBV5-4, with D perhaps matching TRBD2 (5 bases). Germline assignment: CDR1 SGHNT and CDR2 YYREEE (reference sequence). This CDR3 has 14 amino acids. Trimming stripped 0 bases from V and 0 bases from J, with 7 bases between. The CDR3 DNA reads as TGTGCCAGCAGCTTGGAAGGGAGCTCCTACGAGCAGTACGTC. This encodes CASSLEGSSYEQYV.

The V call is TRBV5-1, the J call TRBJ2-1; D gene ambiguous. The germline gives CDR1 SGHRS, CDR2 YFSETQ. Trimming cost V 0 bases and J 8 bases, with 15 bases left between them. This CDR3 has 15 amino acids. CDR3: CASSLATGLSDEQFF. As DNA, the CDR3 is TGCGCCAGCAGCTTGGCTACTGGCCTAAGCGATGAGCAGTTCTTC.

This chain connects TRBV6-5 to TRBJ2-1, with D maybe TRBD1 (6 bases). The V gene's germline CDR1 is MNHEY and CDR2 SVGAGI. Trimming shortened V by 1 base and J by 10 bases, and 11 bases separated the two germline ends. CDR3 length: 13 residues. In nucleotides, the CDR3 is TGTGCCAGCAGTTACTTCAGGGGTAACGAGCAGTTCTTC. Its protein is CASSYFRGNEQFF.

The rearrangement uses TRBV6-2 or TRBV6-3 and TRBJ2-7; the match to TRBD1 covers 7 bases. Germline V CDR1 and CDR2: MNHEY, SVGEGT. J gave up 0 bases and V 2 bases, and 4 bases lay outside the gene matches. This CDR3 region has 15 residues. This CDR3 reads CASSYDRVSSYEQYV. DNA for the CDR3: TGTGCCAGCAGTTACGACAGGGTAAGCTCCTACGAGCAGTACGTC.

This clonotype came up many times. V gene TRBV6-2 or TRBV6-3 combines with J gene TRBJ1-1; D gene uncertain. V was pared by 2 bases and J by 1 base, with 5 bases between. CDR3 length equals 13 residues. Germline V gene data show CDR1 as MNHEY and CDR2 as SVGEGT. The CDR3 protein is CASSYGRNTEAFF. As DNA, the CDR3 is TGTGCCAGCAGTTACGGGCGGAACACTGAAGCTTTCTTT.

The chain joins TRBV6-5 to TRBJ1-5; tentative D call: TRBD1 (5 bases). The V gene's germline CDR1 is MNHEY and CDR2 SVGAGI. The CDR3 loop spans 13 amino acids. Trimming took 6 bases from V and 7 from J, leaving 13 bases between them. The CDR3 DNA follows: TGTGCCAGCAGCCCCGGCAGGGCCCAGCCCCAGCATTTT. It translates to CASSPGRAQPQHF.